This T cell receptor beta chain originates from a study of blood T cell repertoires in COVID-19. Study in general: PBMCs, B-cell-depleted T cells, or T cells provided the cDNA or gDNA that made up the material.

Participant ages covered roughly 18 to 89 years across 20 to 30 US areas. Categorization into cohorts depended on clinical history that participants reported. Germline V gene lookup returns CDR1 DFQATT and CDR2 SNEGSKA (reference sequence). V lost 3 bases and J lost 0, with 6 bases in between. The CDR3 is 13 residues long. Clones were sequenced by immunoSEQ multiplex PCR, and TCRdb holds only the in-frame ones, with some missing. Of 370,000 or so clones detected, around 87% appear once; the ten largest clones hold 1.3%. The sequenced material came from PBMCs or T cells enriched from blood (not recorded which). The rearrangement uses TRBV20-1 and TRBJ1-3; D not resolved. The clonotype was recovered from a man in his thirties or forties who had recovered from COVID-19. CDR3 region: CSASPSSGNTIYF. In DNA form, the CDR3 reads TGCAGTGCTAGTCCTAGCTCTGGAAACACCATATATTTT.